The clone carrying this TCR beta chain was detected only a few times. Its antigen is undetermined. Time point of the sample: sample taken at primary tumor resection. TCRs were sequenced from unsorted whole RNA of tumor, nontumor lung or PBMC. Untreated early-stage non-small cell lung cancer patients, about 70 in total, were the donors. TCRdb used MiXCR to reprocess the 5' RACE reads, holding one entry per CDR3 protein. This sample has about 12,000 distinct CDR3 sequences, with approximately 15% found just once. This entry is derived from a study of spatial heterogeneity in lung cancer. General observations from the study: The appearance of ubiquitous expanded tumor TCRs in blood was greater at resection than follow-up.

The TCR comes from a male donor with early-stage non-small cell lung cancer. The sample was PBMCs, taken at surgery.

CDR3: CASSLGSLRRETQYF. The DNA for the CDR3 is TGTGCCAGCAGCTTAGGATCTCTGAGGAGGGAGACCCAGTACTTC. The V call is TRBV7-2, the J call TRBJ2-5; perhaps TRBD2 as D (5 bases). The CDR3 runs to 15 residues. Germline CDR1 is SGHTA and CDR2 is FQGNSA. Trimming pared 1 base from V and 5 bases from J, leaving 14 bases between.